This T cell receptor (beta chain) was sequenced in a study of Graves' ophthalmopathy and Graves' hyperthyroidism. The CDR3 spans 14 residues. Germline V gene data show CDR1 as SEHNR and CDR2 as FQNEAQ (reference sequence). The V and J ends lost 4 bases and 9 bases respectively, with 13 bases between them. Patients with other autoimmune diseases, uncontrolled infections, pregnancy or lactation were excluded. Regarding this clonotype: One base away lies a much larger clone, so this may be a sequencing read error.

RNA transcripts were the template, and TCR beta CDR3 regions were amplified from them. Second-round multiplex PCR came after first-round RT-PCR with HTBI primers. TCRdb ran MiXCR on the multiplex PCR reads and lists one entry per CDR3 protein. The data hold 900,000 to 1,200,000 distinct CDR3 sequences, with 35% to 45% observed a single time. This chain links TRBV7-9 with TRBJ1-6; D is unresolved. The sequence derives from an adult man with Graves' hyperthyroidism. Sequencing was done on a sample of peripheral blood or thyroid tissue (not recorded which). CDR3 coding DNA: TGTGCCAGCAGCTCCGAAATGTCTGCTTCACCCCTCCACTTT. This sequence encodes CASSSEMSASPLHF.